This T cell receptor (beta chain) is drawn from a study of blood T cell repertoires in COVID-19. Across the whole study: Some COVID-19 samples were acute and others convalescent; all came from the United States, Italy and Spain. T cells, B-cell-depleted T cells, or PBMCs supplied cDNA or gDNA.

Seattle's enrolled individuals joined amid active infection and were then monitored longitudinally. The V and J ends lost 10 bases and 8 bases respectively, with 23 bases between them. Germline assignment: CDR1 SNHLY and CDR2 FYNNEI. This CDR3 comprises 14 residues. How the authors handled the data: From reference gene primer amplification, estimates of nucleated cell counts were derived. Produced via immunoSEQ multiplex PCR; TCRdb's table is partial and in-frame only. That table gives V, J and clone size, and the DNA gave D and trimming. The sample holds nearly 300,000 clones, around 85% seen once. The specimen sequenced was peripheral blood. The receptor was derived from a human donor with COVID-19, enrolled during active disease. The donor label of this sample is uncertain. The J gene is TRBJ1-2, the V gene TRBV2; TRBD1 is a possible D gene (6 bases). The CDR3 here is CATTTAPTGGGYTF. The CDR3 DNA reads as TGTGCCACCACCACCGCCCCGACAGGCGGGGGCTACACCTTC.